One and the same sample provided the 10 T cell receptor beta chains below, sequenced in a study of shared clonotypes between healthy human individuals. Clones were read by immunoSEQ multiplex PCR, and TCRdb kept only the in-frame ones, dropping some. The top ten clones hold approximately 12% of a sample with fewer than 500,000 clones, 60% to 80% of them seen once. The specimen sequenced was PBMCs. These receptors came from a woman between 40 and 55 years old in good health. Some clones in this sample may be carry-over from other donors' samples.

The chain combines TRBV4-2 with TRBJ1-2; 7 bases are a match to TRBD1. Per germline, CDR1 LGHNA and CDR2 YNFKEQ. This CDR3 contains 15 residues. V lost 2 bases to trimming and J lost 8 bases; unmatched junction nucleotides: 11. CDR3 loop: CASSQIRQGGGGYTF. The CDR3 bases are TGTGCCAGCAGCCAAATTAGACAGGGCGGTGGCGGCTACACCTTC.

This clone appeared a single time. The CDR3 reads CASSHGRNEQFF. The CDR3 DNA follows: TGCGCCAGCAGCCATGGTAGGAATGAGCAGTTCTTC. The rearrangement uses TRBV4-1 and TRBJ2-1; no clear D. Deletions cut 3 bases from V and 7 bases from J, with 7 bases between. The CDR3 consists of 12 residues. From germline, CDR1 is MGHRA and CDR2 YSYEKL.

Ten or more counts support this clone. The rearrangement uses TRBV7-6 and TRBJ1-6, with unresolved D. V lost 1 base and J 7 bases, leaving 17 bases between the germline ends. The CDR3 consists of 17 residues. CDR1 SGHVS and CDR2 FNYEAQ come from the germline V gene. The CDR3 protein is CASSLDQVLPANSPLHF. CDR3 nucleotides: TGTGCCAGCAGCTTAGATCAGGTTCTACCAGCCAATTCACCCCTCCACTTT. The full variable domain, in which reference TRBV7-6 and TRBJ1-6 provide the parts outside the CDR3, is GAGVSQSPRYKVTKRGQDVALRCDPISGHVSLYWYRQALGQGPEFLTYFNYEAQQDKSGLPNDRFSAERPEGSISTLTIQRTEQRDSAMYRCASSLDQVLPANSPLHFGNGTRLTVT.

J is TRBJ2-3 and V is TRBV25-1; TRBD1 might be the D (6 bases). The V gene lost 3 bases and the J gene lost 4 bases, with 14 bases spanning the gap. The CDR3 consists of 15 residues. The germline V gene encodes CDR1 MGHDK and CDR2 SYGVNS. The CDR3 reads CASSDWTARADTQYF. CDR3 nucleotide sequence: TGTGCCAGCAGTGACTGGACAGCCCGGGCAGATACGCAGTATTTT.

The genes are TRBV5-1 and TRBJ2-5, with 7 bases identical to TRBD1. The CDR3 has 14 residues. The J segment lost 3 bases and the V segment lost 4 bases, leaving 6 bases of the junction unmatched. In germline, CDR1 is SGHRS, CDR2 YFSETQ. CDR3 amino acids: CASSLLDREETQYF. The CDR3 DNA sequence: TGCGCCAGCAGCCTCTTAGACAGGGAAGAGACCCAGTACTTC.

The chain couples TRBV19 to TRBJ2-2; the D is unclear. This CDR3 is built from 15 residues. The germline V gene has CDR1 LNHDA and CDR2 SQIVND (reference sequence). V dropped 3 bases and J dropped 3 bases, with 11 bases sitting between them. The CDR3 spells CASSIPALHTGELFF. The CDR3 DNA sequence: TGTGCCAGTAGTATTCCGGCTTTGCACACCGGGGAGCTGTTTTTT.

The V and J genes are TRBV5-6 and TRBJ1-3; the D gene is possibly TRBD1 (6 bases). CDR1 and CDR2 from the germline V gene are SGHDT and YYEEEE. Trimming left V 3 bases short and J 4 bases short, with 14 bases between. The CDR3 runs to 15 residues. CDR3 bases: TGTGCCAGCAGCTCTTACAGGGTCCAGGGAAACACCATATATTTT. Protein sequence: CASSSYRVQGNTIYF.

A note on this clone: This likely came from a read error, as a far larger clone is one base away. In the same sample, other DNA sequences code for this CDR3. The rearrangement links TRBV10-2 to TRBJ1-1; D unclear. The V gene's germline CDR1 is WSHSY and CDR2 SAAADI. The CDR3 is 14 residues long. The chain's CDR3 is CASSVNYVNTEAFF. The CDR3 DNA sequence: TGCGCTAGCAGTGTCAACTACGTGAACACTGAAGCTTTCTTT.

This clone was observed a few times. This chain connects TRBV7-2 to TRBJ2-3; 8 nucleotides align to TRBD1. CDR1 and CDR2 (germline): SGHTA, FQGNSA. The CDR3 is 15 amino acids. Trimming took 5 bases from V and 3 from J; bases not matched to a gene: 7. CDR3 amino acids: CASSGQGVVTDTQYF. The CDR3 region has the DNA TGTGCCAGCAGCGGACAGGGAGTGGTGACAGATACGCAGTATTTT.

Comment on this clone: This specimen includes other DNA sequences encoding the same CDR3. The chain employs TRBV5-6 and TRBJ1-2; D remains ambiguous. The CDR3 is 13 amino acids. Germline loops: CDR1 SGHDT, CDR2 YYEEEE. V lost 4 bases, J lost 11 bases, and 18 bases lay in between. The CDR3 DNA reads TGTGCCAGCAGCCCCGGGCCCCAATCGGGTTACACCTTC. Amino acid sequence: CASSPGPQSGYTF.